The 27 T cell receptor beta chains in this list originate from one sample, sequenced in a study of OX40 agonist ivuxolimab in advanced cancers. The library was built by means of the immunoSEQ multiplex PCR assay. The immuneACCESS repertoire file appears here via TCRdb, limited to in-frame rearrangements. These files lack a portion of the clones; in checked studies, under half of the deficit traces to unresolved V genes, and the cause of the others is not known. Present in this sample are 59,000 or so clones, more than 75% of which were seen just once. The leading ten clones occupy approximately 0.41% of the sample. The material was CD4+ or CD8+ T cells sorted from blood, obtained in a trial of the OX40 agonist ivuxolimab. These receptors came from an adult with an advanced solid tumor such as melanoma, head and neck, liver or kidney cancer.

The chain uses TRBV28 and TRBJ1-1; 11 nucleotides align to TRBD1. The CDR3 consists of 17 residues. Unmatched junction bases numbered 10, after V lost 4 bases and J lost 3 bases. Looked up from germline, CDR1 is MDHEN and CDR2 is SYDVKM. CDR3 in DNA: TGTGCCAGCAGTTCCGCCGGGACAGGGGGAGCCTACACTGAAGCTTTCTTT. Encoded protein: CASSSAGTGGAYTEAFF.

There are a few counts of this clone. CDR3 coding DNA: TGTGCCACCAGCAGACGGGGGAGTTCAGGAAACACCATATATTTT. Its translation: CATSRRGSSGNTIYF. The genes are TRBV15 and TRBJ1-3, with D perhaps TRBD1 (5 bases). Trimming shortened V by 2 bases and J by 4 bases, and 12 bases separated the two germline ends. The CDR3 spans 15 residues. Per germline, CDR1 LNHNV and CDR2 YYDKDF (reference sequence).

The J gene is TRBJ2-7, the V gene TRBV4-1, with 11 positions matching TRBD2. Germline-derived CDR1 and CDR2 are MGHRA and YSYEKL. The CDR3 consists of 16 residues. Germline trimming cut 0 bases from V and 6 bases from J; bases unmatched to any gene: 7. Written as DNA, the CDR3 is TGCGCCAGCAGCCAAGAATGGCTAGCGGGGGGAGGCGAGCAGTACTTC. Encoded protein: CASSQEWLAGGGEQYF.

V is TRBV9 and J is TRBJ1-4; the D is unclear. V was clipped by 3 bases and J by 4 bases, with 13 bases between them. Germline-derived CDR1 and CDR2 are SGDLS and YYNGEE. CDR3 size: 15 residues. The CDR3 DNA sequence: TGTGCCAGCAGCGAGAAGGCCGCTTTTAATGAAAAACTGTTTTTT. The encoded protein is CASSEKAAFNEKLFF. The complete variable domain, with remaining parts taken from reference TRBV9 and TRBJ1-4, reads DSGVTQTPKHLITATGQRVTLRCSPRSGDLSVYWYQQSLDQGLQFLIQYYNGEERAKGNILERFSAQQFPDLHSELNLSSLELGDSALYFCASSEKAAFNEKLFFGSGTQLSVL.

The V gene is TRBV4-3, the J gene TRBJ1-2; 7 nucleotides align to TRBD1. Germline V gives CDR1 LGHNA, CDR2 YSLEER. With 1 base clipped from V and 2 bases from J, the junction kept 1 base outside the gene matches. The CDR3 spans 14 residues. The CDR3 coding sequence is TGCGCCAGCAGCCAAGGAGGGGGCAACTATGGCTACACCTTC. Translation: CASSQGGGNYGYTF.

In DNA form, the CDR3 reads TGCGCCAGCAGACGACTAGCGGGATTTTATGCAGATACGCAGTATTTT. Translated: CASRRLAGFYADTQYF. This chain links TRBV5-1 with TRBJ2-3, with 11 bases matching TRBD2. The germline gives CDR1 SGHRS, CDR2 YFSETQ. Trimming took 5 bases from V and 4 from J; bases not matched to a gene: 9. There are 16 residues in the CDR3.

This clone was picked up one time. The V call is TRBV10-2, the J call TRBJ2-2; TRBD1 is a possible D gene (7 bases). Germline V lookup: CDR1 WSHSY, CDR2 SAAADI. The V end was cut by 10 bases, the J end by 5 bases, with 14 bases between. This CDR3 region has 13 residues. The CDR3 here is CAIRRGLTGELFF. CDR3 nucleotide sequence: TGCGCCATCAGGAGGGGGCTTACCGGGGAGCTGTTTTTT.

The CDR3 nucleotides are TGTGCCAGCAGTTTAGACCTGGGCTATGGCTACACCTTC. This translates into CASSLDLGYGYTF. This chain uses TRBV27 with TRBJ1-2; D unclear. The CDR3 sequence is 13 residues long. CDR1 is MNHEY and CDR2 is SMNVEV in the germline V gene (reference sequence). V was trimmed by 2 bases and J by 4 bases, leaving 8 bases between them.

The rearrangement joins TRBV10-2 to TRBJ1-4; no definite D call. Germline V lookup: CDR1 WSHSY, CDR2 SAAADI. Trimming took off 1 base at V and 6 bases at J, with 12 bases between the two ends. The CDR3 length is 15 residues. CDR3 bases: TGCGCCAGCAGTGAGTTTAGTGACCGGGATGAAAAACTGTTTTTT. This sequence encodes CASSEFSDRDEKLFF.

This clone was counted a single time. This chain joins TRBV19 and TRBJ2-7; tentative D call: TRBD1 (6 bases). The length of the CDR3 is 13 residues. V lost 8 bases, J lost 2 bases, and 13 bases lay in between. CDR1 and CDR2 (germline): LNHDA, SQIVND (reference sequence). The CDR3 is CASAGTTTYEQYF. CDR3 nucleotide sequence: TGTGCCAGTGCCGGGACAACGACCTACGAGCAGTACTTC.

This clone was picked up one time. V gene TRBV28 combines with J gene TRBJ1-2; D remains unclear. CDR1 and CDR2 from the germline V gene are MDHEN and SYDVKM. V dropped 2 bases and J dropped 2 bases, with 9 bases sitting between them. The CDR3 sequence is 14 residues long. The CDR3 DNA follows: TGTGCCAGCAGTTTAGGTCAGATCAACTATGGCTACACCTTC. Translated, it gives CASSLGQINYGYTF.

The chain links TRBV29-1 to TRBJ2-4; D perhaps matches TRBD2 (6 bases). Germline V gene sequence: CDR1 SQVTM, CDR2 ANQGSEA. V was pared by 1 base and J by 9 bases, with 19 bases between. This CDR3 is built from 15 residues. As DNA, the CDR3 is TGCAGCGTTGAAGGAGGAGGGTTCGATCTTGGCATTCAGTACTTC. Translated, it gives CSVEGGGFDLGIQYF.

The chain has TRBV6-6 and TRBJ2-7; no reliable D call. Germline-derived CDR1 and CDR2 are MNHNY and SVGAGI (reference sequence). The V end lost 2 bases, the J end lost 1 base, and 6 bases lay between the germline ends. The CDR3 has 13 residues. CDR3 nucleotide sequence: TGTGCCAGCAGTTACGCTGAATCCTACGAGCAGTACTTC. This translates into CASSYAESYEQYF.

The V call is TRBV4-2, the J call TRBJ1-2; D possibly corresponds to TRBD1 (6 bases). The CDR3 sequence is 16 residues long. Between the trimmed V and J ends, which lost 0 bases and 4 bases, there was a span of 15 bases. Germline-derived CDR1 and CDR2 are LGHNA and YNFKEQ. The chain's CDR3 is CASSQDLRGAVYGYTF. The CDR3 nucleotides read TGTGCCAGCAGCCAAGATCTTCGGGGGGCTGTCTATGGCTACACCTTC.

The gene calls are TRBV6-5 and TRBJ2-3; D might be TRBD1 (6 bases). The CDR3 is made up of 13 amino acids. Between the trimmed V and J ends, which lost 5 bases and 6 bases, there was a span of 12 bases. Germline CDR1 reads MNHEY; CDR2 reads SVGAGI. CDR3 sequence (DNA): TGTGCCAGCAGTCCTACTACAGGGGATACGCAGTATTTT. Translation: CASSPTTGDTQYF.

V gene TRBV5-4 combines with J gene TRBJ1-1, with TRBD1 identical over 9 bases. Trimming removed 3 bases from V and 4 bases from J; junction bases left unmatched: 4. This CDR3 is built from 14 residues. Germline V gene sequence: CDR1 SGHNT, CDR2 YYREEE (reference sequence). The CDR3 nucleotides read TGTGCCAGCAGCTACGGGACAGGGTTCACTGAAGCTTTCTTT. Translation gives CASSYGTGFTEAFF.

The chain is built from TRBV7-6 and TRBJ2-3; TRBD1 or TRBD2 may be the D gene (6 bases each). The CDR3 length is 15 residues. The V gene lost 1 base and the J gene lost 2 bases, with 10 bases spanning the gap. CDR1 and CDR2 from the germline V gene are SGHVS and FNYEAQ. CDR3 sequence: CASSLGGAATDTQYF. The CDR3 DNA reads TGTGCCAGCAGCTTAGGGGGGGCTGCCACAGATACGCAGTATTTT.

The chain has TRBV2 and TRBJ1-2; 10 bases agree with TRBD1. The CDR3 sequence is 14 residues long. CDR1 SNHLY and CDR2 FYNNEI come from the germline V gene. V lost 4 bases, J lost 7 bases, and 6 bases stayed unmatched. CDR3 coding DNA: TGTGCCAGCAGTGCGGTAGGGACAGGGGCTGGCTACACCTTC. The encoded protein is CASSAVGTGAGYTF.

There are a few counts of this clone. The chain links TRBV7-2 to TRBJ2-1; D might be TRBD2 (7 bases). The V gene's germline CDR1 is SGHTA and CDR2 FQGNSA. The CDR3 runs 13 residues. V was clipped by 3 bases and J by 8 bases, with 11 bases between them. This chain's CDR3 is CASSFWGGHEQFF. The CDR3 coding sequence is TGTGCCAGCAGCTTTTGGGGGGGGCATGAGCAGTTCTTC.

The rearrangement joins TRBV7-9 to TRBJ1-2; D gene uncertain. Germline CDR1 reads SEHNR; CDR2 reads FQNEAQ (reference sequence). The ends were cut back, 1 base at V and 8 bases at J, with 11 bases in the middle. The CDR3 totals 13 residues. CDR3 region: CASSLEAGGGYTF. The CDR3 DNA follows: TGTGCCAGCAGCTTAGAGGCGGGAGGAGGCTACACCTTC.

This clone was detected once. The genes are TRBV7-8 and TRBJ2-7; D is perhaps TRBD1 or TRBD2 (5 bases each). Germline loops: CDR1 SGHVS, CDR2 FQNEAQ. The ends were cut back, 5 bases at V and 0 bases at J, with 20 bases in the middle. The CDR3 length is 17 residues. DNA of the CDR3: TGTGCCAGCAGCCTAGAGGGACGGACAAGAAGCTCCTACGAGCAGTACTTC. Translating it yields CASSLEGRTRSSYEQYF.

The V gene is TRBV7-2, the J gene TRBJ1-4, with 7 bases aligning to TRBD1. Trimming took 1 base from V and 10 from J; bases not matched to a gene: 15. Germline V gives CDR1 SGHTA, CDR2 FQGNSA. There are 17 residues in the CDR3. The CDR3 loop is CASSLGQGGRAPGKLFF. The CDR3 bases are TGTGCCAGCAGCTTAGGCCAGGGGGGAAGAGCCCCGGGAAAACTGTTTTTT.

The CDR3 nucleotides read TGTGCCAGTATGTCAGGGTCGAACACTGAAGCTTTCTTT. Translated: CASMSGSNTEAFF. V usage is TRBV2 and J usage is TRBJ1-1; possible D gene TRBD1, 5 bases. The CDR3 extends over 13 amino acids. Trimming pared 9 bases from V and 1 base from J, leaving 12 bases between. CDR1 SNHLY and CDR2 FYNNEI come from the germline V gene.

V gene TRBV9 combines with J gene TRBJ1-6, with D unresolved. The CDR3 has 16 residues. V lost 5 bases and J 5 bases, leaving 17 bases between the germline ends. The germline V gene has CDR1 SGDLS and CDR2 YYNGEE. For the CDR3, the DNA is TGTGCCAGCAGAGCGTCGTTGGGGAAAGATAATTCACCCCTCCACTTT. Its translation is CASRASLGKDNSPLHF.

The chain carries TRBV4-1 and TRBJ1-2; D ambiguous. Germline V lookup: CDR1 MGHRA, CDR2 YSYEKL. Trimming stripped 1 base from V and 6 bases from J, with 12 bases between. This CDR3 is built from 14 residues. The CDR3 reads CASSQGRLFDGYTF. As DNA, the CDR3 is TGCGCCAGCAGCCAAGGGAGACTGTTCGATGGCTACACCTTC.

J is TRBJ2-3 and V is TRBV6-5; D ambiguous. Trimming left V 2 bases short and J 1 base short, with 7 bases between. CDR3 length equals 14 residues. The V gene's germline CDR1 is MNHEY and CDR2 SVGAGI. DNA of the CDR3: TGTGCCAGCAGTTACGCGTGGGGCACAGATACGCAGTATTTT. This sequence encodes CASSYAWGTDTQYF.

The chain uses TRBV2 and TRBJ2-1; D is perhaps TRBD1 (5 bases). Germline CDR1 is SNHLY and CDR2 is FYNNEI. V gave up 4 bases and J gave up 12 bases, with 13 bases separating them. The CDR3 length is 12 residues. The CDR3 region is CASSVTGVVQFF. In DNA form, the CDR3 reads TGTGCCAGCAGTGTTACAGGCGTAGTGCAGTTCTTC.